This T cell receptor beta chain was documented in a study of blood T cells in healthy people across ages. Study-wide context: Template switching retrieved approximately one barcoded beta molecule for each two T cells.

Trimming took off 6 bases at V and 11 bases at J, with 16 bases between the two ends. CDR3 size: 12 residues. The germline V gene encodes CDR1 DFQATT and CDR2 SNEGSKA (reference sequence). Using a J-beta primer mix together with a sample-barcoded 5' primer, a second PCR was run for roughly 6 to 12 cycles. TCRdb processed the 5' RACE reads anew with MiXCR; each CDR3 protein has one entry. The sample lists more than 550,000 distinct CDR3 sequences, approximately 21% occurring once. The clonotype was recovered from a man in his 70s in good health. This chain uses TRBV20-1 with TRBJ2-2; D is possibly TRBD1 or TRBD2 (5 bases each). What was sequenced was blood. CDR3 in DNA: TGCAGTGCAACGGGACGGACTTCCGAGCTGTTTTTT. Its protein is CSATGRTSELFF.